This T cell receptor (beta chain) was identified in a study of PD-1 blockade in mismatch repair-deficient tumors. Study as a whole: Enrolled about 2013-2016, patients had progressing, pretreated mismatch repair-deficient cancers of approximately 13 types.

General study findings and limits: Tumor-resident clones, often undetectable pretreatment in blood, expanded then contracted after pembrolizumab.

Deletions cut 2 bases from V and 6 bases from J, with 13 bases between. The CDR3 length is 14 residues. Looked up from germline, CDR1 is MNHEY and CDR2 is SVGAGI. Every patient had mismatch repair deficiency by PCR or immunohistochemistry. TCR sequencing covered a few patients who responded to pembrolizumab. Here immunoSEQ multiplex PCR was the method, and the copy in TCRdb shows in-frame clones only, minus some. This sample has tens of thousands of clones, with about four fifths found just once. This clone was seen only once. Antigen: not known. The TCR comes from an adult with mismatch repair-deficient cancer. The chain is built from TRBV6-5 and TRBJ1-1; maybe TRBD1 (6 bases). The source material was peripheral blood, sampled 44 weeks after starting pembrolizumab. CDR3 DNA sequence: TGTGCCAGCAGTTACAATACAGGGCGCGCTGAAGCTTTCTTT. It translates to CASSYNTGRAEAFF.